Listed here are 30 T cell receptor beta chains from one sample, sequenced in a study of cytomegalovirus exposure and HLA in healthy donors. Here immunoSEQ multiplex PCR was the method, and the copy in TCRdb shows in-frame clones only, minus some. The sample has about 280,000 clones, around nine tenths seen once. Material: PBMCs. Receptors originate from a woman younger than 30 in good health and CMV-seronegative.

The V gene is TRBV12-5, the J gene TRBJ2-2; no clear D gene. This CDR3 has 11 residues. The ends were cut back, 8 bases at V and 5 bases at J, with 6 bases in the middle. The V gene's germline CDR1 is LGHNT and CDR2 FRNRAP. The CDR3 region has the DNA TGTGCTAGTAGTACAACCGGGGAGCTGTTTTTT. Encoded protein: CASSTTGELFF.

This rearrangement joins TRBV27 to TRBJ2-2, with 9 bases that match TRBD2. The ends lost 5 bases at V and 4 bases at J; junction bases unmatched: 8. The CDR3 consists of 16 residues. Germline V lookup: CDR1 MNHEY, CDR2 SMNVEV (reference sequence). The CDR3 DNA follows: TGTGCCAGCAGTCCGCGGGGGGGCATTGGCACCGGGGAGCTGTTTTTT. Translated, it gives CASSPRGGIGTGELFF.

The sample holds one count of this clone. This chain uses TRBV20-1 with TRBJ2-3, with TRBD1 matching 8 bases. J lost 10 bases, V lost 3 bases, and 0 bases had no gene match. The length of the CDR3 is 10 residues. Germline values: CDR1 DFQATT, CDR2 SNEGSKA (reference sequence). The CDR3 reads CSARGQAQYF. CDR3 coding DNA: TGCAGTGCTAGGGGACAGGCGCAGTATTTT.

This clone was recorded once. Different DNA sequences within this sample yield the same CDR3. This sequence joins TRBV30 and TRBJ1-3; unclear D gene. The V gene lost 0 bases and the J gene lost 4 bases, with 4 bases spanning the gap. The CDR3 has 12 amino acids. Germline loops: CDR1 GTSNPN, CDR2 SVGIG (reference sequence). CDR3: CAWSVGGNTIYF. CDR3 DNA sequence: TGTGCCTGGAGTGTTGGCGGAAACACCATATATTTT.

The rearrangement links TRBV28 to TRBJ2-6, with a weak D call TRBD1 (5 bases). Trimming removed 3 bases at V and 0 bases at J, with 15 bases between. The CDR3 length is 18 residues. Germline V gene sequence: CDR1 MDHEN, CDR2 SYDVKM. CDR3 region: CASSFGRVRRSGANVLTF. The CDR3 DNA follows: TGTGCCAGCAGTTTCGGCAGGGTCCGGCGCTCTGGGGCCAACGTCCTGACTTTC.

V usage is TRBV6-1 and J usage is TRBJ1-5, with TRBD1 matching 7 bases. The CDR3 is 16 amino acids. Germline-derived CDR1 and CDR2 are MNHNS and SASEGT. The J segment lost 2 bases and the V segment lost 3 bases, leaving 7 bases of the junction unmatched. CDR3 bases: TGTGCCAGCAGTGACCCTACCGGGACAGGCAATCAGCCCCAGCATTTT. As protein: CASSDPTGTGNQPQHF.

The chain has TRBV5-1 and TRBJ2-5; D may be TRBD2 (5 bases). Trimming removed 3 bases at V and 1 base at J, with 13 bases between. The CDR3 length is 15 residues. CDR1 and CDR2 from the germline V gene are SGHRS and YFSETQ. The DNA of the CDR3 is TGCGCCAGCAGCTCCCAAACGGGGTCCCAAGAGACCCAGTACTTC. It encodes CASSSQTGSQETQYF.

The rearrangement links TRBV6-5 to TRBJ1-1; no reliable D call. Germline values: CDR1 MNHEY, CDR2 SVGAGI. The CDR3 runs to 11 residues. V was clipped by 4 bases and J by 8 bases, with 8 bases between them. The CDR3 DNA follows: TGTGCCAGCAGTTCCTGGAGAGAAGCTTTCTTT. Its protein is CASSSWREAFF.

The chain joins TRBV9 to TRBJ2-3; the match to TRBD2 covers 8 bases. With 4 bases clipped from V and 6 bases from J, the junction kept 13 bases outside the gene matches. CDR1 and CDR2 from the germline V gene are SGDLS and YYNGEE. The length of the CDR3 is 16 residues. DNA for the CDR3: TGTGCCAGCAGCCCGGGGGGGGCCCGTGTTTTTGATACGCAGTATTTT. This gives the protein CASSPGGARVFDTQYF.

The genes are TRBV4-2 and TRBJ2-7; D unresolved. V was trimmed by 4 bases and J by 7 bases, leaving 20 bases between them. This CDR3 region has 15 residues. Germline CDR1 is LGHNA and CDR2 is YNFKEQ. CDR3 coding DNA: TGTGCCAGCAGCCTAACGCACGTTCCCGAGAGTGAGCAGTACTTC. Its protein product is CASSLTHVPESEQYF.

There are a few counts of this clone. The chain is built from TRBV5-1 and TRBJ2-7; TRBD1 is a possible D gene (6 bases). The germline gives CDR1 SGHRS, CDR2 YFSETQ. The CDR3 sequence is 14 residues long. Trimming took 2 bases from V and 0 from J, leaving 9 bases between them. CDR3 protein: CASSFDRNSYEQYF. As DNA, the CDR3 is TGCGCCAGCAGCTTCGACAGGAACTCCTACGAGCAGTACTTC.

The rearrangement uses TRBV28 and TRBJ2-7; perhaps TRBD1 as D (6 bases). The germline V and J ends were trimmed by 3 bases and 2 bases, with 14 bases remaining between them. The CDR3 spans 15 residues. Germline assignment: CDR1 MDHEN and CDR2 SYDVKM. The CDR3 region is CASSFNTGPTYEQYF. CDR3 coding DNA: TGTGCCAGCAGTTTTAACACAGGGCCCACCTACGAGCAGTACTTC.

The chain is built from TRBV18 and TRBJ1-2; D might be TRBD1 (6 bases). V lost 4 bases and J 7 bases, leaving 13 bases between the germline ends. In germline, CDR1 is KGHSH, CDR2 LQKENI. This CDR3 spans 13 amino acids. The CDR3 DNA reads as TGTGCCAGCTCACTCCTGACAGGCGGTGGCTACACCTTC. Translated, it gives CASSLLTGGGYTF.

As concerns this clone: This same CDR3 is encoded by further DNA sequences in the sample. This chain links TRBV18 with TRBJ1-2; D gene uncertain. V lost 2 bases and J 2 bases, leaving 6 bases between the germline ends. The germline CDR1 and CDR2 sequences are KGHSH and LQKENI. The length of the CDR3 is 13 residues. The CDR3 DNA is TGTGCCAGCTCACCAGGCGGCAACTATGGCTACACCTTC. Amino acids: CASSPGGNYGYTF.

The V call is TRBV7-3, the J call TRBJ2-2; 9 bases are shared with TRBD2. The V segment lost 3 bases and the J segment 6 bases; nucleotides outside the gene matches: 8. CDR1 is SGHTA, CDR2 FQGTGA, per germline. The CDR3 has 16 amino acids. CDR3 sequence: CASSLGASGKSGELFF. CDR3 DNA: TGTGCCAGCAGCTTGGGGGCTAGCGGGAAATCCGGGGAGCTGTTTTTT.

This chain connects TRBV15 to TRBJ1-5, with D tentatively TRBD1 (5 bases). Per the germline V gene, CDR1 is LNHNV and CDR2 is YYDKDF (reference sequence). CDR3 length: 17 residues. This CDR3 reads CAAGDAEWVYSNQPQHF. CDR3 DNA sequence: TGTGCGGCGGGGGACGCCGAATGGGTGTATAGCAATCAGCCCCAGCATTTT.

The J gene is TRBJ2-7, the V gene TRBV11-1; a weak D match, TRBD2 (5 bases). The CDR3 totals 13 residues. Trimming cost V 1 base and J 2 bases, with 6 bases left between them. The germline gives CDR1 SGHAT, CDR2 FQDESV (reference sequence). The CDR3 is CASSLELAYEQYF. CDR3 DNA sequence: TGTGCCAGCAGCTTAGAACTAGCCTACGAGCAGTACTTC. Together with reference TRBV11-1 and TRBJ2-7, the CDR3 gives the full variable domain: EAEVAQSPRYKITEKSQAVAFWCDPISGHATLYWYRQILGQGPELLVQFQDESVVDDSQLPKDRFSAERLKGVDSTLKIQPAELGDSAMYLCASSLELAYEQYFGPGTRLTVT.

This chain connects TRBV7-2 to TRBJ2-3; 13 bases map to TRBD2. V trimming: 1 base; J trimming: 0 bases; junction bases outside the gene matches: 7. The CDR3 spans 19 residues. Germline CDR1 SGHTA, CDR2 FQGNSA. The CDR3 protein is CASSLVGTSGRASTDTQYF. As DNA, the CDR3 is TGTGCCAGCAGCTTAGTTGGTACTAGCGGGAGGGCCAGCACAGATACGCAGTATTTT.

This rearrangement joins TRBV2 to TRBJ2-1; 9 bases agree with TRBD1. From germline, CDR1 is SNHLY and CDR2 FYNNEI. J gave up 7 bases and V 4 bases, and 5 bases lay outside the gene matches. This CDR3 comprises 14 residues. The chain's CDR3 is CASSAYRGLNEQFF. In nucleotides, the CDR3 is TGTGCCAGCAGTGCTTACAGGGGGCTGAATGAGCAGTTCTTC.

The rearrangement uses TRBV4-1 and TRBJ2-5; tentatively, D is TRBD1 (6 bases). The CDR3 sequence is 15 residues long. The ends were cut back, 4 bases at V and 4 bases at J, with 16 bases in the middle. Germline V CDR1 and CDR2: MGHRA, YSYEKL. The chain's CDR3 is CASSPYREPRETQYF. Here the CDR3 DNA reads TGCGCCAGCAGCCCATACAGGGAACCACGAGAGACCCAGTACTTC.

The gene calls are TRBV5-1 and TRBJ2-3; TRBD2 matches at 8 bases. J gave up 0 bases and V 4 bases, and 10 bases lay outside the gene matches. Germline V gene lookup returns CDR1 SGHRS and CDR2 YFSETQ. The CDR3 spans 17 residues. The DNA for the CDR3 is TGCGCCAGCAGCCCGGATACTAGCGGACTTAGCACAGATACGCAGTATTTT. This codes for CASSPDTSGLSTDTQYF.

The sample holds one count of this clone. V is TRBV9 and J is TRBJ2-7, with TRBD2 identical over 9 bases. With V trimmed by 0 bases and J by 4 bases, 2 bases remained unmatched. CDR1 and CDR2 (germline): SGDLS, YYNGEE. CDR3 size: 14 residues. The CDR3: CASSVDAGGYEQYF. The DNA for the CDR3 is TGTGCCAGCAGCGTAGATGCGGGAGGGTACGAGCAGTACTTC. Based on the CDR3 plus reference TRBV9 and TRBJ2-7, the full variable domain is DSGVTQTPKHLITATGQRVTLRCSPRSGDLSVYWYQQSLDQGLQFLIQYYNGEERAKGNILERFSAQQFPDLHSELNLSSLELGDSALYFCASSVDAGGYEQYFGPGTRLTVT.

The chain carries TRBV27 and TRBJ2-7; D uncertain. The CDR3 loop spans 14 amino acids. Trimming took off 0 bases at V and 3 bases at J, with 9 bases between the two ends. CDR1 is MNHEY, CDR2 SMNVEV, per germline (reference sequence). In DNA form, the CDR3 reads TGTGCCAGCAGTTTATCCGGGTCGGACTACGAGCAGTACTTC. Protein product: CASSLSGSDYEQYF.

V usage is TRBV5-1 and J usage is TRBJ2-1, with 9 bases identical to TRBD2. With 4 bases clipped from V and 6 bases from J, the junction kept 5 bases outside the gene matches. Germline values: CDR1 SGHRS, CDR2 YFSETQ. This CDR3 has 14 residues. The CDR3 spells CASSGLAGPNEQFF. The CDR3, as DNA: TGCGCCAGCAGCGGGCTAGCGGGGCCCAATGAGCAGTTCTTC.

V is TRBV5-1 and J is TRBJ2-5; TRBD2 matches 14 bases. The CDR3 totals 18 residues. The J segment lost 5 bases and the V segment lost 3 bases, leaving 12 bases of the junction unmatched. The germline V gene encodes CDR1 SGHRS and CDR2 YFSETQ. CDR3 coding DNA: TGCGCCAGCAGCTCGGGACTAGCGGGAGCGGATAGTTGGGAGACCCAGTACTTC. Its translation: CASSSGLAGADSWETQYF.

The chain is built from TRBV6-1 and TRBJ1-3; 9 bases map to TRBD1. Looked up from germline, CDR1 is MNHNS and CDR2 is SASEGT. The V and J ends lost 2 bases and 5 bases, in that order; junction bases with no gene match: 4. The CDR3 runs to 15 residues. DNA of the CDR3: TGTGCCAGCAGTGAACGGGGGACAGGGAGAAACACCATATATTTT. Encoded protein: CASSERGTGRNTIYF.

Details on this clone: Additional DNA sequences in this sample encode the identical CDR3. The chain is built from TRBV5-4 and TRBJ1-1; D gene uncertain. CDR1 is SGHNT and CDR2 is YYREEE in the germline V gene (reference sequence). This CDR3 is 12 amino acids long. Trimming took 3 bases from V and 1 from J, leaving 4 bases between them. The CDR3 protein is CASSSRNTEAFF. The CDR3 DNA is TGTGCCAGCAGCTCCCGGAACACTGAAGCTTTCTTT. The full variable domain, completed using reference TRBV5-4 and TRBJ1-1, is ETGVTQSPTHLIKTRGQQVTLRCSSQSGHNTVSWYQQALGQGPQFIFQYYREEENGRGNFPPRFSGLQFPNYSSELNVNALELDDSALYLCASSSRNTEAFFGQGTRLTVV.

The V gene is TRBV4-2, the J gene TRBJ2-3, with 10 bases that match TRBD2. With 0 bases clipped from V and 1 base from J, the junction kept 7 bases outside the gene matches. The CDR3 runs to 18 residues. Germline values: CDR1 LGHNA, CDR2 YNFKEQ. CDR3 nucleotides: TGTGCCAGCAGCCAAGATAGCCTAGCGGGAGTGGGCACAGATACGCAGTATTTT. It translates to CASSQDSLAGVGTDTQYF.

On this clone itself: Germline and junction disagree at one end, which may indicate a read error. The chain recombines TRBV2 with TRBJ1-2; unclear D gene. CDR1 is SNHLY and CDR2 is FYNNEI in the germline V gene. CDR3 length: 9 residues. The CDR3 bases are TGTGCCAGCAGTGGGCCCGAACACTTC. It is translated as CASSGPEHF.

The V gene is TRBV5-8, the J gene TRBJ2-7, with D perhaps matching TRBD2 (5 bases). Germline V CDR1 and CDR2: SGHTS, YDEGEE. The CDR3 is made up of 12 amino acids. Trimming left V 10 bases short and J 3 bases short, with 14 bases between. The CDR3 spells CASQRAFYEQYF. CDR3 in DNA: TGTGCCTCCCAGAGGGCATTCTACGAGCAGTACTTC.